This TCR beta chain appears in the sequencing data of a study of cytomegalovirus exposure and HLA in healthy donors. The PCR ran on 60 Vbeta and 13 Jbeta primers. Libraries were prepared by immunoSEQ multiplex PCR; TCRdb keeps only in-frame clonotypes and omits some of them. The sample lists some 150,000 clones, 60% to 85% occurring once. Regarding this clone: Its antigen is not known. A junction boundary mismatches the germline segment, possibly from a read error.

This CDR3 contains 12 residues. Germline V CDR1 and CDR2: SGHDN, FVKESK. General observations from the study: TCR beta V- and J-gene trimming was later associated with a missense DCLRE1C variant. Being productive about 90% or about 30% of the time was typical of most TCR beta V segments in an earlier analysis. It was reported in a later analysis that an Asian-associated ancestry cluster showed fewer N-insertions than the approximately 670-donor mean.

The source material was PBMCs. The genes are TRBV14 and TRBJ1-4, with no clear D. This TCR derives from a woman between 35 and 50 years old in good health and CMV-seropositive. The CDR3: CASSQPGGTPYF. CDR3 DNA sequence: TGTGCCAGCAGCCAACCAGGAGGAACCCCGTATTTT.